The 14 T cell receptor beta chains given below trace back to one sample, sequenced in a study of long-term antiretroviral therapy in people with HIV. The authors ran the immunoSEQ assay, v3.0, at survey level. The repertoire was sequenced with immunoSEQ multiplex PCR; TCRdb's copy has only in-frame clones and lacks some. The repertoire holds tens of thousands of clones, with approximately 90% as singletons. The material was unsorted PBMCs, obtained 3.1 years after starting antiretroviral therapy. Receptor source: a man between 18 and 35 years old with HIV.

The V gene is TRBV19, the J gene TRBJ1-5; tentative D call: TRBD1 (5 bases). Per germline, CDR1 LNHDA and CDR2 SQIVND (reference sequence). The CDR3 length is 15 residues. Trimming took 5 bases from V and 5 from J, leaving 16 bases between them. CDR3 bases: TGTGCCAGTAGTCACGCGGGGCGAGGCGATCAGCCCCAGCATTTT. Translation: CASSHAGRGDQPQHF.

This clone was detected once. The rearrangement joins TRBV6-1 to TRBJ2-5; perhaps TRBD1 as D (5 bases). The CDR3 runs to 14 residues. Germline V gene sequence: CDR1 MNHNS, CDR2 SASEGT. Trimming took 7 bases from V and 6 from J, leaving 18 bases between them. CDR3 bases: TGTGCCAGCAATCCCAGGGCTTCTGCGAAGACCCAGTACTTC. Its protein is CASNPRASAKTQYF.

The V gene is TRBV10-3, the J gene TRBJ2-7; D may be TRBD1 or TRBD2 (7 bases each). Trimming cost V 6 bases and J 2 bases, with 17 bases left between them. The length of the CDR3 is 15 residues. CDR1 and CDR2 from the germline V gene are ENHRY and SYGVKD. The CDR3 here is CAIRGRGGGPYEQYF. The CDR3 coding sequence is TGTGCCATCAGGGGGCGGGGAGGGGGCCCCTACGAGCAGTACTTC.

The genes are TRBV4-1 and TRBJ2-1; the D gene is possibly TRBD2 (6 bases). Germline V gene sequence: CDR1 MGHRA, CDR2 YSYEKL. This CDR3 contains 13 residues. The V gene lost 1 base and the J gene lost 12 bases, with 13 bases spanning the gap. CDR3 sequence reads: CASSQGGVPGQFF. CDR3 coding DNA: TGCGCCAGCAGCCAAGGGGGGGTCCCGGGGCAGTTCTTC.

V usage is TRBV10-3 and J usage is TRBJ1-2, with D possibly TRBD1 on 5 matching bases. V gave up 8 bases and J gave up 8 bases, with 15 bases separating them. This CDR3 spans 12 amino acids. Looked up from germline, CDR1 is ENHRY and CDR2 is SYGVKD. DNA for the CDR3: TGTGCCATCGGGACGCCTTCGGCGGGCTACACCTTC. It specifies CAIGTPSAGYTF.

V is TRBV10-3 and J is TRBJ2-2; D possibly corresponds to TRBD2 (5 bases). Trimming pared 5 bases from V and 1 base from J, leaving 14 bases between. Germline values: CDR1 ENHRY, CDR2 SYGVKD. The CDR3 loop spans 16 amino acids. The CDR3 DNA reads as TGTGCCATCAGTTGGGCGGGTCGGGTGAACACCGGGGAGCTGTTTTTT. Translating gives CAISWAGRVNTGELFF.

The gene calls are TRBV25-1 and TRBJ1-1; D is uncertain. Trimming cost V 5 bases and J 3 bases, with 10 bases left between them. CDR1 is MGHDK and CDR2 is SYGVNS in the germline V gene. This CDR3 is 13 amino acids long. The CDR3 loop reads CASSYRGDTEAFF. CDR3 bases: TGTGCCAGCAGTTATCGGGGAGACACTGAAGCTTTCTTT.

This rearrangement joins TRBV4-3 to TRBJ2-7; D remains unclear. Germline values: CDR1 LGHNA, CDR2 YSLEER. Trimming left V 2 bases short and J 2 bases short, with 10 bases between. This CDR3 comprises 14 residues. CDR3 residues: CASSQMGSTYEQYF. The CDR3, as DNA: TGCGCCAGCAGCCAAATGGGATCCACCTACGAGCAGTACTTC.

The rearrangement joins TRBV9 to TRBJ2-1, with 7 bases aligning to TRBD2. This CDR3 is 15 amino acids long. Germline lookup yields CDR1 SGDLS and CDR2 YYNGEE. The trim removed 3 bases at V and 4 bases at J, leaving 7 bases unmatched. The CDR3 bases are TGTGCCAGCAGCGCCATAGCGGGCCCGTACAATGAGCAGTTCTTC. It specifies CASSAIAGPYNEQFF.

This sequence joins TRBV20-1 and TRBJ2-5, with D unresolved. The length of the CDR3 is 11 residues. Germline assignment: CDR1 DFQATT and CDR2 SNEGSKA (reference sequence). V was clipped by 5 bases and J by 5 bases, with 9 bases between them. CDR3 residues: CSAGFGETQYF. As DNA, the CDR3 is TGCAGTGCTGGGTTCGGGGAGACCCAGTACTTC.

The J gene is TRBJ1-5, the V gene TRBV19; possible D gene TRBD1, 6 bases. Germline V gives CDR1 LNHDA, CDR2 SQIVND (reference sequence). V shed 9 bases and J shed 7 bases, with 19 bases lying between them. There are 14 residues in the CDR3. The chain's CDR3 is CASQPPGGPQPQHF. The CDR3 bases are TGTGCCAGCCAACCGCCGGGGGGCCCCCAGCCCCAGCATTTT.

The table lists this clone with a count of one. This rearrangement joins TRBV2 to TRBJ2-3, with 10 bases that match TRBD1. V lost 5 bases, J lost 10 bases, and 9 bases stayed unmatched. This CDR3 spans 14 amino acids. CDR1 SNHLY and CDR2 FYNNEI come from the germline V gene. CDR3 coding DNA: TGTGCCAGCAGTCCGGGGGGCGGGACAGGGGCGCAGTATTTT. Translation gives CASSPGGGTGAQYF.

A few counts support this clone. The CDR3 region is CASSGDSAGGAFF. CDR3 DNA sequence: TGTGCCAGCAGTGGGGACTCCGCGGGGGGAGCTTTCTTT. The rearrangement links TRBV2 to TRBJ1-1, with a weak D call TRBD1 (5 bases). This CDR3 is 13 amino acids long. From germline, CDR1 is SNHLY and CDR2 FYNNEI. Trimming left V 4 bases short and J 10 bases short, with 16 bases between.

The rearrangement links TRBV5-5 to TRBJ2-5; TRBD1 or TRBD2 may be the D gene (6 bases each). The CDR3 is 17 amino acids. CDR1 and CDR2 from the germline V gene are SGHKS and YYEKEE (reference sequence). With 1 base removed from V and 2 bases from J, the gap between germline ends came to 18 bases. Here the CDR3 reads CASSLSQGGLLQETQYF. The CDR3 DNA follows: TGTGCCAGCAGCTTGAGTCAAGGGGGGCTGCTACAAGAGACCCAGTACTTC.